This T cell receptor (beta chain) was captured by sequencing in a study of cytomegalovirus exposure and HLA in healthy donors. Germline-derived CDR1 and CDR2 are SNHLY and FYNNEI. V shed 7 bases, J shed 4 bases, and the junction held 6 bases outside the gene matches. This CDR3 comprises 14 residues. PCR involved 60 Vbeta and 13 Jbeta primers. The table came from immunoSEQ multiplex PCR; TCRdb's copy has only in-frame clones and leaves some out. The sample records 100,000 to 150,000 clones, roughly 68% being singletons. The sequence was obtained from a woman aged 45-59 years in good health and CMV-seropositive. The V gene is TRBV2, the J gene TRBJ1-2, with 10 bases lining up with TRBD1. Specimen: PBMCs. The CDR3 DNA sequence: TGTGCCAGCAAGGAGACAGGGGGCGGCTATGGCTACACCTTC. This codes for CASKETGGGYGYTF.